The T cell receptor (beta chain) under discussion was sequenced for a study of OX40 agonist ivuxolimab in advanced cancers. Study-level information: Partial responses occurred in Three dose-escalation patients, one with hepatocellular carcinoma and two with cutaneous melanoma.

The protocol was immunoSEQ multiplex PCR, while the TCRdb copy is restricted to in-frame clones and leaves out a portion. The sample comprises some 42,000 clones, approximately 83% of which are singletons, and about 23% rests with the top ten. Patients who had autoimmune disease history or got systemic immunosuppression were left out. The V gene's germline CDR1 is LGHNA and CDR2 YSLEER. The trim removed 4 bases at V and 1 base at J, leaving 4 bases unmatched. CDR3 length: 14 residues. The origin of this receptor is an adult with an advanced solid tumor such as melanoma, head and neck, liver or kidney cancer. Sequencing used CD4+ or CD8+ T cells sorted from blood, obtained in a trial of the OX40 agonist ivuxolimab. The chain has TRBV4-3 and TRBJ2-7; 7 bases are a match to TRBD1. The CDR3 DNA sequence: TGCGCCAGCAGCCCGGGGACAGTTTCCTACGAGCAGTACTTC. As protein: CASSPGTVSYEQYF.